This T cell receptor beta chain is drawn from a study of control samples from healthy donors and cancer patients. There are 20 residues in the CDR3. Data came from immunoSEQ multiplex PCR; TCRdb stores just in-frame clones and leaves some out. The sample holds over 15,000 clones, roughly 80% seen once. The sequence was obtained from a man at least 80 years old with head and neck cancer. Sequenced material: PBMCs. The chain employs TRBV21-1 and TRBJ2-7; the D call TRBD2 from the table was never checked on the DNA. TRBV21-1 is termed a pseudogene. CDR3 sequence (DNA): TGTGCCAGCAGCGACCAGGCCGTAGCTAGCGGGGGGGATTTCCTTTACGAGCAGTACTTC. Protein: CASSDQAVASGGDFLYEQYF.